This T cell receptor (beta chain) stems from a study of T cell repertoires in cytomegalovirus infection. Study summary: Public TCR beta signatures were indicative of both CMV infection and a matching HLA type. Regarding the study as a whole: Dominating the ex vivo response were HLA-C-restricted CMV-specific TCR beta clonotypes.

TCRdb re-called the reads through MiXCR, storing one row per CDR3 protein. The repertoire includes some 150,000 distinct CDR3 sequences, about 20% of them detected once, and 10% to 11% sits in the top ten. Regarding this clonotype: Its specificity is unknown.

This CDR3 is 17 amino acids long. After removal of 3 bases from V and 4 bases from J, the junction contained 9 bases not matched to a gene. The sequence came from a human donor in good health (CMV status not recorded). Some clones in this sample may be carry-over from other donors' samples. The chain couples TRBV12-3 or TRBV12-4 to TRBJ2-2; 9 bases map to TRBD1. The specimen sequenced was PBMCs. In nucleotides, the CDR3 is TGTGCCAGCAGTTTGTCCCCCGGGACAGGGATCACCGGGGAGCTGTTTTTT. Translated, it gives CASSLSPGTGITGELFF.